A single sample gave rise to the 16 T cell receptor beta chains below, sequenced in a study of cytomegalovirus exposure and HLA in healthy donors. 13 Jbeta primers and 60 Vbeta primers were used for the PCR. Only in-frame clones appear in the TCRdb table, and some are missing; sequencing was by immunoSEQ multiplex PCR. The sample has over 100,000 clones; under 85% are singletons. Specimen: PBMCs. All receptors derive from a middle-aged man in good health and CMV-seronegative.

The J gene is TRBJ2-7, the V gene TRBV7-8, with a weak D call TRBD1 (6 bases). Per germline, CDR1 SGHVS and CDR2 FQNEAQ. This CDR3 comprises 14 residues. V lost 1 base and J lost 6, with 13 bases in between. This CDR3 reads CASSLGRGYGEQYF. CDR3 sequence (DNA): TGTGCCAGCAGCTTAGGCAGGGGTTACGGCGAGCAGTACTTC.

This clone turned up a few times. V is TRBV10-3 and J is TRBJ1-6, with no clear D. The CDR3 sequence is 16 residues long. Trimming took 10 bases from V and 9 from J, leaving 25 bases between them. Germline V CDR1 and CDR2: ENHRY, SYGVKD. The DNA of the CDR3 is TGTGCCAGCCAACCAAGGGCTGTCGGGGAAGCTTCACCCCTCCACTTT. It yields the protein CASQPRAVGEASPLHF.

The rearrangement uses TRBV7-2 and TRBJ2-1; weak D call: TRBD2 (7 bases). Trimming took 5 bases from V and 4 from J, leaving 27 bases between them. The CDR3 runs to 19 residues. The germline CDR1 and CDR2 sequences are SGHTA and FQGNSA. This CDR3 reads CASSHPTGGAARFYNEQFF. CDR3 bases: TGTGCCAGCAGCCATCCGACGGGGGGCGCGGCAAGATTTTACAATGAGCAGTTCTTC. The entire variable domain, with the rest obtained from reference TRBV7-2 and TRBJ2-1, is as follows: GAGVSQSPSNKVTEKGKDVELRCDPISGHTALYWYRQSLGQGLEFLIYFQGNSAPDKSGLPSDRFSAERTGGSVSTLTIQRTQQEDSAVYLCASSHPTGGAARFYNEQFFGPGTRLTVL.

Only a few counts were recorded for this clone. The V and J genes are TRBV18 and TRBJ2-3, with 8 nucleotides matching TRBD1. Germline CDR1 and CDR2: KGHSH and LQKENI. V gave up 5 bases and J gave up 3 bases; unmatched junction bases: 4. The CDR3 spans 14 residues. The CDR3 reads CASSTWDRTDTQYF. CDR3 DNA sequence: TGTGCCAGCTCAACTTGGGACAGGACAGATACGCAGTATTTT.

The chain recombines TRBV7-8 with TRBJ2-5; the D gene is possibly TRBD1 (5 bases). The CDR3 has 14 residues. Deletions cut 1 base from V and 5 bases from J, with 11 bases between. Germline V lookup: CDR1 SGHVS, CDR2 FQNEAQ. In DNA, the CDR3 is TGTGCCAGCAGCTTAGTAGGGGTGCGGGAGACCCAGTACTTC. Encoded protein: CASSLVGVRETQYF.

The chain carries TRBV7-9 and TRBJ1-1; D remains ambiguous. V was pared by 4 bases and J by 1 base, with 13 bases between. This CDR3 contains 15 residues. Germline lookup yields CDR1 SEHNR and CDR2 FQNEAQ (reference sequence). In DNA, the CDR3 is TGTGCCAGCAGCTCGAATTCGGGTGGGAACACTGAAGCTTTCTTT. It translates to CASSSNSGGNTEAFF.

This chain connects TRBV27 to TRBJ1-2; 9 nucleotides line up with TRBD1. Looked up from germline, CDR1 is MNHEY and CDR2 is SMNVEV (reference sequence). The V segment lost 6 bases and the J segment 3 bases; nucleotides outside the gene matches: 5. This CDR3 is 14 amino acids long. Here the CDR3 reads CASRRQGVHYGYTF. Written as DNA, the CDR3 is TGTGCCAGCAGGAGACAGGGGGTACACTATGGCTACACCTTC.

The chain carries TRBV13 and TRBJ2-7; 8 nucleotides line up with TRBD2. J gave up 0 bases and V 4 bases, and 5 bases lay outside the gene matches. CDR3 length: 15 residues. CDR1 and CDR2 from the germline V gene are PRHDT and FYEKMQ (reference sequence). CDR3 DNA: TGTGCCAGCAGCTCACCGGGGGGGAGCTCCTACGAGCAGTACTTC. Translation: CASSSPGGSSYEQYF.

This clone appeared a single time. The chain combines TRBV10-3 with TRBJ2-3; 9 bases fit TRBD2. The CDR3 extends over 15 amino acids. The germline V gene has CDR1 ENHRY and CDR2 SYGVKD. V was clipped by 6 bases and J by 5 bases; unmatched bases: 9. The CDR3 protein is CAIRGGGGAKDTQYF. The CDR3 nucleotides read TGTGCCATCAGGGGCGGCGGGGGGGCTAAAGATACGCAGTATTTT.

The chain carries TRBV29-1 and TRBJ2-2; TRBD2 is a possible D gene (5 bases). The V and J ends lost 2 bases and 0 bases respectively, with 10 bases between them. Germline-derived CDR1 and CDR2 are SQVTM and ANQGSEA. CDR3 length: 15 residues. The CDR3 DNA is TGCAGCGTTGAACGACTGGGAGCGAACACCGGGGAGCTGTTTTTT. It yields the protein CSVERLGANTGELFF.

This clone occurred a few times. The V and J genes are TRBV7-8 and TRBJ2-7; 7 nucleotides agree with TRBD1. The CDR3 covers 18 residues. In germline, CDR1 is SGHVS, CDR2 FQNEAQ. J lost 7 bases, V lost 1 base, and 19 bases had no gene match. CDR3: CASSLVVTLTRGKGEQYF. The CDR3 nucleotides are TGTGCCAGCAGCTTAGTCGTTACCCTAACCAGGGGGAAAGGGGAGCAGTACTTC.

This clone occurred once. This rearrangement joins TRBV14 to TRBJ2-7, with D perhaps matching TRBD2 (7 bases). Germline V gene lookup returns CDR1 SGHDN and CDR2 FVKESK. The CDR3 runs to 15 residues. V dropped 4 bases and J dropped 5 bases, with 18 bases sitting between them. For the CDR3, the DNA is TGTGCCAGCAGCCTCTCGGGGGGCCCGGGCGACGAGCAGTACTTC. Translation: CASSLSGGPGDEQYF. Full variable domain (rest looked up from reference TRBV14 and TRBJ2-7): EAGVTQFPSHSVIEKGQTVTLRCDPISGHDNLYWYRRVMGKEIKFLLHFVKESKQDESGMPNNRFLAERTGGTYSTLKVQPAELEDSGVYFCASSLSGGPGDEQYFGPGTRLTVT.

The V and J genes are TRBV7-9 and TRBJ1-1; a possible D gene is TRBD1 (5 bases). CDR3 length: 14 amino acids. V was clipped by 3 bases and J by 0 bases, with 8 bases between them. The germline gives CDR1 SEHNR, CDR2 FQNEAQ (reference sequence). The CDR3 loop is CASSLGGMNTEAFF. The CDR3, as DNA: TGTGCCAGCAGCTTGGGGGGGATGAACACTGAAGCTTTCTTT. Full variable domain (missing parts from reference TRBV7-9 and TRBJ1-1): DTGVSQNPRHKITKRGQNVTFRCDPISEHNRLYWYRQTLGQGPEFLTYFQNEAQLEKSRLLSDRFSAERPKGSFSTLEIQRTEQGDSAMYLCASSLGGMNTEAFFGQGTRLTVV.

The gene calls are TRBV7-2 and TRBJ2-7; D is unresolved. This CDR3 spans 13 amino acids. Germline V lookup: CDR1 SGHTA, CDR2 FQGNSA. Trimming removed 5 bases at V and 2 bases at J, with 10 bases between. CDR3 nucleotide sequence: TGTGCCAGCAGCGTACCCCGGGCCTACGAGCAGTACTTC. Amino acid sequence: CASSVPRAYEQYF.

The chain has TRBV6-5 and TRBJ1-5; TRBD1 matches 7 bases. The ends lost 6 bases at V and 5 bases at J; junction bases unmatched: 10. Germline V gene lookup returns CDR1 MNHEY and CDR2 SVGAGI. The length of the CDR3 is 15 residues. The CDR3 sequence is CASSQYDREDQPQHF. CDR3 bases: TGTGCCAGCAGCCAATACGACAGGGAAGATCAGCCCCAGCATTTT.

The chain carries TRBV11-1 and TRBJ1-1, with D perhaps TRBD1 (5 bases). The CDR3 has 16 amino acids. Germline V gene lookup returns CDR1 SGHAT and CDR2 FQDESV (reference sequence). V lost 1 base, J lost 4 bases, and 16 bases lay in between. The DNA of the CDR3 is TGTGCCAGCAGCTTAGAAGCGCCTGCGGGGGGCACTGAAGCTTTCTTT. It yields the protein CASSLEAPAGGTEAFF.